These 11 T cell receptor beta chains came from one sample sequenced in a study of T-cell memory formation after mild COVID-19. TCRdb redid the calling of the 5' RACE reads with MiXCR, one entry per CDR3 protein. The table includes hundreds of thousands of distinct CDR3 sequences, about 20% detected once. The sequenced sample was PBMCs or a T cell subset sorted from them (not recorded which). Every receptor here comes from an adult woman who had mild COVID-19 (a few samples of this study predate the infection). Cell type and time point are not known.

The chain employs TRBV5-1 and TRBJ1-4; D unclear. The length of the CDR3 is 14 residues. Germline CDR1 and CDR2: SGHRS and YFSETQ. V was trimmed by 5 bases and J by 8 bases, leaving 16 bases between them. The CDR3 DNA follows: TGCGCCAGCAGATCCGGGGAGCTCTGGGAAAAACTGTTTTTT. It specifies CASRSGELWEKLFF.

This chain links TRBV19 with TRBJ2-1; no definite D call. The CDR3 is 12 amino acids. Trimming stripped 10 bases from V and 5 bases from J, with 12 bases between. Germline assignment: CDR1 LNHDA and CDR2 SQIVND (reference sequence). CDR3 nucleotides: TGTGCCACCTTAGGGCCCCACAATGAGCAGTTCTTC. Encoded protein: CATLGPHNEQFF. Full variable domain (rest looked up from reference TRBV19 and TRBJ2-1): DGGITQSPKYLFRKEGQNVTLSCEQNLNHDAMYWYRQDPGQGLRLIYYSQIVNDFQKGDIAEGYSVSREKKESFPLTVTSAQKNPTAFYLCATLGPHNEQFFGPGTRLTVL.

This clonotype was seen only a few times. The CDR3 here is CASSQTDRWTDTQYF. The DNA for the CDR3 is TGTGCCAGTAGCCAAACCGACAGGTGGACAGATACGCAGTATTTT. The chain employs TRBV19 and TRBJ2-3, with D maybe TRBD1 (6 bases). The CDR3 is made up of 15 amino acids. Trimming removed 6 bases from V and 3 bases from J, with 16 bases in between. Germline CDR1 reads LNHDA; CDR2 reads SQIVND (reference sequence). Looking up the rest from reference TRBV19 and TRBJ2-3 gives the full variable domain: DGGITQSPKYLFRKEGQNVTLSCEQNLNHDAMYWYRQDPGQGLRLIYYSQIVNDFQKGDIAEGYSVSREKKESFPLTVTSAQKNPTAFYLCASSQTDRWTDTQYFGPGTRLTVL.

This clonotype was found a few times. This rearrangement joins TRBV7-2 to TRBJ1-2; D remains ambiguous. Germline V CDR1 and CDR2: SGHTA, FQGNSA. The germline V and J ends were trimmed by 5 bases and 2 bases, with 12 bases remaining between them. The CDR3 sequence is 14 residues long. CDR3 DNA: TGTGCCAGCAGCCAAGACCAAGCAAACTATGGCTACACCTTC. This codes for CASSQDQANYGYTF.

There are a few counts of this clonotype. V is TRBV4-1 and J is TRBJ1-6, with 8 bases that match TRBD1. The CDR3 is made up of 16 amino acids. The trim removed 1 base at V and 4 bases at J, leaving 3 bases unmatched. Germline V gives CDR1 MGHRA, CDR2 YSYEKL. CDR3: CASSQGQGRYNSPLHF. CDR3 bases: TGCGCCAGCAGCCAAGGACAGGGGCGATATAATTCACCCCTCCACTTT.

This chain uses TRBV12-3 or TRBV12-4 with TRBJ2-5; TRBD1 is a possible D gene (6 bases). This CDR3 is built from 18 residues. V lost 5 bases, J lost 3 bases, and 25 bases lay in between. DNA for the CDR3: TGTGCCAGCAGTCCCTACCCCGGGACATCTGGGCTTAAAGAGACCCAGTACTTC. Amino acid sequence: CASSPYPGTSGLKETQYF.

The chain uses TRBV7-3 and TRBJ1-4; 8 bases fit TRBD1. The V gene's germline CDR1 is SGHTA and CDR2 FQGTGA. V was clipped by 5 bases and J by 7 bases; unmatched bases: 9. The length of the CDR3 is 15 residues. The CDR3 protein is CASSAQGAGGEKLFF. DNA of the CDR3: TGTGCCAGCAGCGCCCAGGGGGCCGGGGGTGAAAAACTGTTTTTT.

The rearrangement links TRBV20-1 to TRBJ2-5; 9 positions agree with TRBD2. Trimming removed 7 bases from V and 3 bases from J; junction bases left unmatched: 6. CDR1 and CDR2 from the germline V gene are DFQATT and SNEGSKA (reference sequence). The CDR3 is 13 amino acids. This CDR3 reads CSVQRGVEETQYF. Written as DNA, the CDR3 is TGCAGTGTCCAGCGGGGGGTGGAAGAGACCCAGTACTTC.

V and J are TRBV2 and TRBJ2-5; D is uncertain. V was pared by 6 bases and J by 0 bases, with 8 bases between. This CDR3 is 13 amino acids long. Germline V gene data show CDR1 as SNHLY and CDR2 as FYNNEI. CDR3 residues: CASRRSHQETQYF. CDR3 sequence (DNA): TGTGCCAGCAGAAGGTCCCACCAAGAGACCCAGTACTTC.

This clonotype was seen ten or more times. The rearrangement joins TRBV7-3 to TRBJ2-1; 14 nucleotides match TRBD2. Losses at the gene ends were 5 bases for V and 3 bases for J; bases not matched to a gene: 3. The CDR3 is 16 residues long. Germline V gene sequence: CDR1 SGHTA, CDR2 FQGTGA. Written as DNA, the CDR3 is TGTGCCAGCAGCCGACTAGCGGGAGGGGACTACAATGAGCAGTTCTTC. Translated: CASSRLAGGDYNEQFF.

The rearrangement uses TRBV7-9 and TRBJ2-6; 7 bases line up with TRBD1. V was pared by 5 bases and J by 0 bases, with 10 bases of the junction left unmatched. The CDR3 is 18 residues long. The V gene's germline CDR1 is SEHNR and CDR2 FQNEAQ (reference sequence). CDR3 loop: CASSESGTAFSGANVLTF. DNA for the CDR3: TGTGCCAGCAGCGAGTCCGGGACAGCGTTCTCTGGGGCCAACGTCCTGACTTTC. Using reference TRBV7-9 and TRBJ2-6 for the parts outside the CDR3, the full variable domain is DTGVSQNPRHKITKRGQNVTFRCDPISEHNRLYWYRQTLGQGPEFLTYFQNEAQLEKSRLLSDRFSAERPKGSFSTLEIQRTEQGDSAMYLCASSESGTAFSGANVLTFGAGSRLTVL.